A single sample gave rise to the 17 T cell receptor beta chains below, sequenced in a study of cytotoxic CD8 clonotypes in ibrutinib-treated CLL. Clones were read by immunoSEQ multiplex PCR, and TCRdb kept only the in-frame ones, dropping some. The sample has around 310,000 clones; around four fifths are singletons. The specimen comprised PBMCs, sampled before ibrutinib treatment. These receptors all stem from a human donor with chronic lymphocytic leukemia.

The rearrangement uses TRBV7-9 and TRBJ1-5; tentative D call: TRBD1 (6 bases). There are 17 residues in the CDR3. Trimming shortened V by 6 bases and J by 3 bases, and 21 bases separated the two germline ends. Looked up from germline, CDR1 is SEHNR and CDR2 is FQNEAQ (reference sequence). CDR3 in DNA: TGTGCCAGCAGTCGGGGGTCGGGGGCGATGGTCAATCAGCCCCAGCATTTT. Translated: CASSRGSGAMVNQPQHF.

The DNA for the CDR3 is TGTGCCAGCAGTTTATTGAGTTTTGACACCGGGGAGCTGTTTTTT. This codes for CASSLLSFDTGELFF. This chain connects TRBV28 to TRBJ2-2; D unresolved. Germline lookup yields CDR1 MDHEN and CDR2 SYDVKM. This CDR3 contains 15 residues. Between the trimmed V and J ends, which lost 1 base and 3 bases, there was a span of 9 bases. The entire variable domain, with the rest obtained from reference TRBV28 and TRBJ2-2, is as follows: DVKVTQSSRYLVKRTGEKVFLECVQDMDHENMFWYRQDPGLGLRLIYFSYDVKMKEKGDIPEGYSVSREKKERFSLILESASTNQTSMYLCASSLLSFDTGELFFGEGSRLTVL.

This sequence joins TRBV4-3 and TRBJ1-2, with D hard to call. V lost 0 bases, J lost 3 bases, and 8 bases lay in between. This CDR3 is 14 amino acids long. Looked up from germline, CDR1 is LGHNA and CDR2 is YSLEER. CDR3 loop: CASSQDGGHYGYTF. The CDR3 DNA is TGCGCCAGCAGCCAAGATGGCGGCCACTATGGCTACACCTTC.

The V call is TRBV6-4, the J call TRBJ2-1, with D hard to call. V was trimmed by 0 bases and J by 8 bases, leaving 5 bases between them. The CDR3 sequence is 12 residues long. Germline CDR1 MRHNA, CDR2 SNTAGT. The DNA for the CDR3 is TGTGCCAGCAGTGACTCTTGGTATGAGCAGTTCTTC. This encodes CASSDSWYEQFF.

The gene calls are TRBV29-1 and TRBJ2-7, with 13 bases that match TRBD2. Germline loops: CDR1 SQVTM, CDR2 ANQGSEA. The junction had 2 bases not matched to a gene; V was cut back by 4 bases and J by 2 bases. The CDR3 has 14 amino acids. The chain's CDR3 is CSVAGTSGAYEQYF. As DNA, the CDR3 is TGCAGCGTTGCGGGGACTAGCGGGGCCTACGAGCAGTACTTC.

The chain employs TRBV29-1 and TRBJ2-1, with D tentatively TRBD2 (6 bases). Trimming shortened V by 7 bases and J by 4 bases, and 17 bases separated the two germline ends. There are 14 residues in the CDR3. Germline CDR1 reads SQVTM; CDR2 reads ANQGSEA. CDR3 nucleotide sequence: TGCAGCGCCGAAGCGCGCGGGGTTTACAATGAGCAGTTCTTC. Translating it yields CSAEARGVYNEQFF.

The V and J genes are TRBV2 and TRBJ2-7, with D perhaps TRBD1 (6 bases). Germline CDR1 and CDR2: SNHLY and FYNNEI. The V gene lost 4 bases and the J gene lost 0 bases, with 10 bases spanning the gap. The CDR3 sequence is 14 residues long. For the CDR3, the DNA is TGTGCCAGCAGTGGACGGGACACCTCCTACGAGCAGTACTTC. The encoded protein is CASSGRDTSYEQYF.

This chain uses TRBV5-1 with TRBJ1-2; maybe TRBD1 (5 bases). CDR1 is SGHRS, CDR2 YFSETQ, per germline. The CDR3 runs to 13 residues. V was clipped by 4 bases and J by 3 bases, with 10 bases between them. CDR3 sequence reads: CASSASGDYGYTF. The DNA for the CDR3 is TGCGCCAGCAGCGCCTCGGGGGACTATGGCTACACCTTC.

CDR3 in DNA: TGTGCCAGCAGCGCGCACGGTGGAGTCAACACCGGGGAGCTGTTTTTT. This gives the protein CASSAHGGVNTGELFF. The gene calls are TRBV7-8 and TRBJ2-2, with D unclear. The germline V and J ends were trimmed by 5 bases and 2 bases, with 15 bases remaining between them. CDR3 length: 16 residues. CDR1 SGHVS and CDR2 FQNEAQ come from the germline V gene.

The chain joins TRBV20-1 to TRBJ1-2; D gene ambiguous. The CDR3 is 10 residues long. V was shortened by 1 base and J by 8 bases, with 5 bases between the two germline ends. Germline V lookup: CDR1 DFQATT, CDR2 SNEGSKA (reference sequence). The CDR3 sequence: CSARVGGYTF. The CDR3 coding sequence is TGCAGTGCTAGAGTGGGCGGCTACACCTTC.

This CDR3 reads CASSGSGTYEQYF. CDR3 DNA sequence: TGTGCCAGCAGCGGGAGTGGCACCTACGAGCAGTACTTC. The chain employs TRBV6-6 and TRBJ2-7; TRBD2 might be the D (6 bases). The CDR3 runs 13 residues. V lost 6 bases to trimming and J lost 2 bases, with 11 bases between them. Germline CDR1 MNHNY, CDR2 SVGAGI (reference sequence).

The rearrangement joins TRBV14 to TRBJ2-5; tentatively, D is TRBD1 (5 bases). Germline V gene data show CDR1 as SGHDN and CDR2 as FVKESK. Deletions cut 5 bases from V and 1 base from J, with 17 bases between. The CDR3 contains 16 residues. The CDR3 here is CASSKVGAVIQETQYF. The CDR3 bases are TGTGCCAGCAGCAAAGTTGGGGCAGTGATCCAAGAGACCCAGTACTTC.

This clone was detected a few times. The chain recombines TRBV10-3 with TRBJ1-5, with 11 bases lining up with TRBD1. From germline, CDR1 is ENHRY and CDR2 SYGVKD. The CDR3 runs 14 residues. V lost 4 bases to trimming and J lost 6 bases; unmatched junction nucleotides: 2. DNA for the CDR3: TGTGCCATCAGTGGGGGGACAGGGGGTCAGCCCCAGCATTTT. Translated, it gives CAISGGTGGQPQHF.

The chain combines TRBV10-2 with TRBJ2-1; no clear D. Germline CDR1 WSHSY, CDR2 SAAADI. Trimming stripped 3 bases from V and 6 bases from J, with 6 bases between. CDR3 length: 12 amino acids. As DNA, the CDR3 is TGCGCCAGCAGTGACCTCCTCAATGAGCAGTTCTTC. Translation gives CASSDLLNEQFF.

This chain links TRBV7-9 with TRBJ2-5; D is perhaps TRBD2 (5 bases). V lost 4 bases and J lost 0, with 12 bases in between. Germline V gene lookup returns CDR1 SEHNR and CDR2 FQNEAQ (reference sequence). CDR3 length: 15 residues. CDR3 sequence reads: CASSSKDWYQETQYF. Here the CDR3 DNA reads TGTGCCAGCAGCTCCAAGGACTGGTACCAAGAGACCCAGTACTTC.

This clone has only a few counts. This chain joins TRBV5-6 and TRBJ2-3; no definite D call. Germline-derived CDR1 and CDR2 are SGHDT and YYEEEE. Between the trimmed V and J ends, which lost 0 bases and 3 bases, there was a span of 8 bases. The CDR3 is 14 residues long. The DNA of the CDR3 is TGTGCCAGCAGCTTGGGTGGGGTGACAGATACGCAGTATTTT. Residues: CASSLGGVTDTQYF.

The chain combines TRBV14 with TRBJ2-7, with 7 positions matching TRBD2. V lost 3 bases and J lost 6; bases outside the gene matches: 17. The CDR3 has 17 amino acids. The germline CDR1 and CDR2 sequences are SGHDN and FVKESK. DNA of the CDR3: TGTGCCAGCAGCCACGCTACTAGGTGGGAGGGGTCCGGCGAGCAGTACTTC. This gives the protein CASSHATRWEGSGEQYF.